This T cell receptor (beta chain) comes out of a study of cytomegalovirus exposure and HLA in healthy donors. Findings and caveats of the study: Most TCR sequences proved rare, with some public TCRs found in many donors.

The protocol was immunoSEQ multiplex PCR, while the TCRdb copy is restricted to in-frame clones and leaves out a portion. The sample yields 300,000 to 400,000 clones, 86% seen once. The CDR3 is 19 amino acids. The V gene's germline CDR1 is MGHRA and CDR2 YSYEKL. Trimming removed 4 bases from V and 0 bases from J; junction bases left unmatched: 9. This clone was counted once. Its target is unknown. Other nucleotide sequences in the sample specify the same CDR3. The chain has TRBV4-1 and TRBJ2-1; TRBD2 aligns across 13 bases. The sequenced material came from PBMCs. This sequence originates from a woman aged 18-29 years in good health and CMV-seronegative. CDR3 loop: CASSRGLAGAPSSYNEQFF. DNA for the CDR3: TGCGCCAGCAGCCGCGGACTAGCGGGGGCCCCGAGCTCCTACAATGAGCAGTTCTTC.